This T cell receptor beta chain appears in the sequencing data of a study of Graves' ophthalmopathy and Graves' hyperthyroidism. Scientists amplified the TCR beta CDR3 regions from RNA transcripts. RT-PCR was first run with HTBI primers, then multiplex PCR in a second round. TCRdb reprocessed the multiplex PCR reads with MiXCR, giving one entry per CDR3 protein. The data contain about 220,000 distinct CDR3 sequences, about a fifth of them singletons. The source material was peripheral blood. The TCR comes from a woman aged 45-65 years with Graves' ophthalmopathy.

The CDR3 sequence is CALSRGYEQYF. In DNA form, the CDR3 reads TGTGCCTTATCCAGGGGCTACGAGCAGTACTTC. The chain is built from TRBV30 and TRBJ2-7, with D possibly TRBD1 on 6 matching bases. The V and J ends lost 7 bases and 3 bases respectively, with 10 bases between them. The CDR3 sequence is 11 residues long. Germline V gene lookup returns CDR1 GTSNPN and CDR2 SVGIG (reference sequence).